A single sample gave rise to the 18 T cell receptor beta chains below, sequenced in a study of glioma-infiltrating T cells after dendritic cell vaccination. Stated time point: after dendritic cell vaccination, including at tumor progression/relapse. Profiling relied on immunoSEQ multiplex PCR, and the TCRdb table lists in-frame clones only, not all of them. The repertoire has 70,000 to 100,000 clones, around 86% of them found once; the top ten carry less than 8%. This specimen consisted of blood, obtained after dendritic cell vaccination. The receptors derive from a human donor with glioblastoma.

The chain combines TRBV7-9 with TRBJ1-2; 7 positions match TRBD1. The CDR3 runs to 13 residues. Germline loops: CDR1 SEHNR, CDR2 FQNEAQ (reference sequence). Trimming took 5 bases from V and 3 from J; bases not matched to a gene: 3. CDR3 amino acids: CASSAGQDYGYTF. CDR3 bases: TGTGCCAGCAGCGCTGGACAGGACTATGGCTACACCTTC. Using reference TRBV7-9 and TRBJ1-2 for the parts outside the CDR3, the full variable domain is DTGVSQNPRHKITKRGQNVTFRCDPISEHNRLYWYRQTLGQGPEFLTYFQNEAQLEKSRLLSDRFSAERPKGSFSTLEIQRTEQGDSAMYLCASSAGQDYGYTFGSGTRLTVV.

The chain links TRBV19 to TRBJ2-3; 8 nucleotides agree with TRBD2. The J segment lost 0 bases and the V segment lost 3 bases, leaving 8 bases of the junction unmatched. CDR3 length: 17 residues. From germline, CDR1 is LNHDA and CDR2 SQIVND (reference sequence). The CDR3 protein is CASSIAGGRSSTDTQYF. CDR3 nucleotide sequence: TGTGCCAGTAGTATCGCGGGGGGCAGATCTAGCACAGATACGCAGTATTTT.

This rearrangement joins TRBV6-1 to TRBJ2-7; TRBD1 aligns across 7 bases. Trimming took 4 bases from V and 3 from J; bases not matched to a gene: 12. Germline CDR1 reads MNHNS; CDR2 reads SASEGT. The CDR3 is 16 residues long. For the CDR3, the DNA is TGTGCCAGCAGTGGAAGGACAGGATCGTTGGGCTACGAGCAGTACTTC. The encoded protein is CASSGRTGSLGYEQYF.

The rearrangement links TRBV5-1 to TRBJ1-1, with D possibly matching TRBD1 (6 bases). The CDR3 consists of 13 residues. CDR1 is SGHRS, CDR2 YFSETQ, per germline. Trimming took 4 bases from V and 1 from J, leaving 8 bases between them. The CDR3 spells CASSTGKNTEAFF. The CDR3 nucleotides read TGCGCCAGCAGCACAGGGAAGAACACTGAAGCTTTCTTT.

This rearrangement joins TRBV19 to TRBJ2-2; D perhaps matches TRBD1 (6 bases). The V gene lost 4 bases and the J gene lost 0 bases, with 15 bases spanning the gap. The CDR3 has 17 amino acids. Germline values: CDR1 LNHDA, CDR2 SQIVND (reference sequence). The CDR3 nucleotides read TGTGCCAGTAGTAAAGGGTCCGGACAGACGAACACCGGGGAGCTGTTTTTT. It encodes CASSKGSGQTNTGELFF.

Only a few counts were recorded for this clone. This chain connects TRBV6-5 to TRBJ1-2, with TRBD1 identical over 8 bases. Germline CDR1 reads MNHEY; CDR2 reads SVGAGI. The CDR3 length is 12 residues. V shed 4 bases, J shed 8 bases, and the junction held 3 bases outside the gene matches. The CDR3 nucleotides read TGTGCCAGCAGTTCAGGGGGCGACGGCTACACCTTC. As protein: CASSSGGDGYTF.

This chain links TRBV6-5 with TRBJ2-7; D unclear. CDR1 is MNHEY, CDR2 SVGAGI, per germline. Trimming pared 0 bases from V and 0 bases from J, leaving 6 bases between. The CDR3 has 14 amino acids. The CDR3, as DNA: TGTGCCAGCAGTTACTCCGCCAGCTCCTACGAGCAGTACTTC. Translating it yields CASSYSASSYEQYF.

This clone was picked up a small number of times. The DNA for the CDR3 is TGCGCCAGCAGCTTCAGGGAAAGCTCCTACAATGAGCAGTTCTTC. Protein: CASSFRESSYNEQFF. The chain joins TRBV5-1 to TRBJ2-1; a weak D match, TRBD1 (5 bases). V was trimmed by 2 bases and J by 0 bases, leaving 9 bases between them. The CDR3 spans 15 residues. Germline V gene data show CDR1 as SGHRS and CDR2 as YFSETQ.

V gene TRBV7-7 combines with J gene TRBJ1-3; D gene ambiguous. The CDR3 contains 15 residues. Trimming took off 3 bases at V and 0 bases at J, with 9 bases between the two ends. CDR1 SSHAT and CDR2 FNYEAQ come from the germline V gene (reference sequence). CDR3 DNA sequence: TGTGCCAGCAGCTTTGGAGTGGGCTCTGGAAACACCATATATTTT. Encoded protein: CASSFGVGSGNTIYF.

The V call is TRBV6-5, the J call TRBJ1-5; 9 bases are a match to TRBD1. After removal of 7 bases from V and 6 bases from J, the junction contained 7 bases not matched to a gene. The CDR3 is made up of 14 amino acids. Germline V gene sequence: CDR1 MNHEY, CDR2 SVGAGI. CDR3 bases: TGTGCCAGCACCAGAGGGACAGGGACTCAGCCCCAGCATTTT. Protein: CASTRGTGTQPQHF.

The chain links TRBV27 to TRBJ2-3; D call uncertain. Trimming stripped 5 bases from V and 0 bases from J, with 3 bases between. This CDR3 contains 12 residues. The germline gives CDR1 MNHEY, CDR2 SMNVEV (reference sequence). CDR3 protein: CASSQSTDTQYF. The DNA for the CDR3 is TGTGCCAGCAGTCAGAGCACAGATACGCAGTATTTT.

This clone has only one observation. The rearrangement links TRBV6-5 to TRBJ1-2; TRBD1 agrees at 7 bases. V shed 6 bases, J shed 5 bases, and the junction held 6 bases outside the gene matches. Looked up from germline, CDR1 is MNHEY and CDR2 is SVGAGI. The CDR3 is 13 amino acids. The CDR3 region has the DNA TGTGCCAGCAGCCCCGGGACAGAGTATGGCTACACCTTC. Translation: CASSPGTEYGYTF.

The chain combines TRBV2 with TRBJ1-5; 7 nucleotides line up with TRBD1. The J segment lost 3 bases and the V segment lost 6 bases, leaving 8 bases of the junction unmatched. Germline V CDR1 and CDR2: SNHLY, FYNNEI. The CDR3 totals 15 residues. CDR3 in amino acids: CASRPDRDNNQPQHF. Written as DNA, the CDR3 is TGTGCCAGCAGACCAGACAGGGATAACAATCAGCCCCAGCATTTT.

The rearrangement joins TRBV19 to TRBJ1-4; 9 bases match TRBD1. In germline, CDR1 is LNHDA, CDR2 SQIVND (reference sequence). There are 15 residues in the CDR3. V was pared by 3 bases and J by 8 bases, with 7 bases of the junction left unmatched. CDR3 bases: TGTGCCAGTAGTATCGGGACAGGGATTGAAGAAAAACTGTTTTTT. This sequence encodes CASSIGTGIEEKLFF.

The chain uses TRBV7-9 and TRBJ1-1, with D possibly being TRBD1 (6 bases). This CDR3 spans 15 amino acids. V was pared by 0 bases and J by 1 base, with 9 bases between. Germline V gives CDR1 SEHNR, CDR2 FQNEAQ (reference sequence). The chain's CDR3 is CASSLASGQNTEAFF. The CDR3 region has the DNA TGTGCCAGCAGCTTAGCGTCGGGACAGAACACTGAAGCTTTCTTT.

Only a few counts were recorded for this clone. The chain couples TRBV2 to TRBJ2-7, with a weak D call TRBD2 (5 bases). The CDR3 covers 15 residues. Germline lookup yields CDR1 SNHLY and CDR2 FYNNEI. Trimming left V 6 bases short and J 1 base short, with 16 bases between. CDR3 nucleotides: TGTGCCAGCAGCCGAGCGGCGGGTCCGTCCTACGAGCAGTACTTC. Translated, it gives CASSRAAGPSYEQYF.

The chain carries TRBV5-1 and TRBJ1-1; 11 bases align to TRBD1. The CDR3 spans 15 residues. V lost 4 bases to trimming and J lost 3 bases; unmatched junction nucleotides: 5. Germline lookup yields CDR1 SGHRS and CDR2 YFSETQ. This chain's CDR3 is CASSGGQGADTEAFF. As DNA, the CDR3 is TGCGCCAGCAGCGGAGGACAGGGGGCAGACACTGAAGCTTTCTTT.

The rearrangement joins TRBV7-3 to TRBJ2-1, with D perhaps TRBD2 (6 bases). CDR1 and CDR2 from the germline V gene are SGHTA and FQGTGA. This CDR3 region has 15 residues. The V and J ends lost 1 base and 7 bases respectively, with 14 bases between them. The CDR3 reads CASSLRLTSWNEQFF. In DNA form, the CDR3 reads TGTGCCAGCAGCTTAAGGTTAACTAGCTGGAATGAGCAGTTCTTC. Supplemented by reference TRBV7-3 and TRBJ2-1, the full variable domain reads GAGVSQTPSNKVTEKGKYVELRCDPISGHTALYWYRQSLGQGPEFLIYFQGTGAADDSGLPNDRFFAVRPEGSVSTLKIQRTERGDSAVYLCASSLRLTSWNEQFFGPGTRLTVL.